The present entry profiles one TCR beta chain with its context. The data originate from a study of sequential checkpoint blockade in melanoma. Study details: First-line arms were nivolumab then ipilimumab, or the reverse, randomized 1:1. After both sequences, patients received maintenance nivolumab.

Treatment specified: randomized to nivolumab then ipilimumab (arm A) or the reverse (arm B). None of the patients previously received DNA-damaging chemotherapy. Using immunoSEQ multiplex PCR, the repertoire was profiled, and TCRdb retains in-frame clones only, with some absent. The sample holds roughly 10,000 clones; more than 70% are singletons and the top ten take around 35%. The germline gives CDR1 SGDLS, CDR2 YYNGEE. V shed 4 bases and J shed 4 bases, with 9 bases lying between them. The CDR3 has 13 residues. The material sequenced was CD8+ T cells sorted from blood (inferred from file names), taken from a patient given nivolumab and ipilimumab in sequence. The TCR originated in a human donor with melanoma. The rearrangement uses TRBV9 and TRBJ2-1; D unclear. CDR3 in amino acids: CASSSSVYNEQFF. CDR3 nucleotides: TGTGCCAGCAGCTCTTCTGTATACAATGAGCAGTTCTTC.